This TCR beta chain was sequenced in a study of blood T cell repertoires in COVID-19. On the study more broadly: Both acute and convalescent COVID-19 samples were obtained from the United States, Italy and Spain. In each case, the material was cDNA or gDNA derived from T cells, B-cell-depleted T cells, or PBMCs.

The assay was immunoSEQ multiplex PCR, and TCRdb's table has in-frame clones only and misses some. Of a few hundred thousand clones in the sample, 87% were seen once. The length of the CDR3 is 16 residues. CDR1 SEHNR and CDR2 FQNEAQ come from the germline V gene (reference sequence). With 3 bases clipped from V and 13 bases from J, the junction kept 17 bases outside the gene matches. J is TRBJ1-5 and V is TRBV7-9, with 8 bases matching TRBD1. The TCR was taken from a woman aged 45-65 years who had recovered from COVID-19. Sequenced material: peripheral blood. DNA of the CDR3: TGTGCCAGCAGCTTCAGCTCCGGGACAGGTTTAGCAAGGCAGCATTTT. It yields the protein CASSFSSGTGLARQHF.